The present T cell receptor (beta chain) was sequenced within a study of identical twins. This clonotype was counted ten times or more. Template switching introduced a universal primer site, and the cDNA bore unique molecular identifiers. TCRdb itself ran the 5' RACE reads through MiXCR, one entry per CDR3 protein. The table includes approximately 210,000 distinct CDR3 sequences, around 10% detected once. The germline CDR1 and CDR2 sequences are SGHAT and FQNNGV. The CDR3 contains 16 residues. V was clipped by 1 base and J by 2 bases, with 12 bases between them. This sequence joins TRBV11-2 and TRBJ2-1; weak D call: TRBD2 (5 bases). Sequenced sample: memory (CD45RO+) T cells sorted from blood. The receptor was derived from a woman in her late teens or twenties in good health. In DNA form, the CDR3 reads TGTGCCAGCAGCTTAGTGCTAGCACTAGCCTACAATGAGCAGTTCTTC. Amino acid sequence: CASSLVLALAYNEQFF.